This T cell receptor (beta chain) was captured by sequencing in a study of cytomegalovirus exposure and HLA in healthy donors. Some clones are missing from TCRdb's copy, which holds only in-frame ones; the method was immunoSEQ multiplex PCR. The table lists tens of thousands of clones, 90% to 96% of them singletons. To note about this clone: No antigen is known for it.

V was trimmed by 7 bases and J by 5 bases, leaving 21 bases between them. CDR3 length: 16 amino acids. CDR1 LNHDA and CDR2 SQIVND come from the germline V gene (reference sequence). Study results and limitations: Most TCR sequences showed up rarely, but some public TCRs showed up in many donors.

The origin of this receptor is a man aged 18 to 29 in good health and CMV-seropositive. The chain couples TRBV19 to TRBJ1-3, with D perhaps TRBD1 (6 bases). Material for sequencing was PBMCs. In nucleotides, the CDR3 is TGTGCCAGTACCATACGGGCCAGGGGACGGAGAAACACCATATATTTT. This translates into CASTIRARGRRNTIYF.